A single sample is the source of the 9 T cell receptor beta chains below, sequenced in a study of blood T cells in healthy people across ages. The second PCR ran 7 to 11 cycles with a sample-barcoded 5' primer and J-beta primers. In TCRdb, the 5' RACE reads were re-called with MiXCR into one record per CDR3 protein. The repertoire holds approximately 490,000 distinct CDR3 sequences, 24% seen once, with 7.5% to 9% in the top ten. Separately, the same data were catalogued under a study of T cells of mothers and their children.

The sequenced sample was blood. Every receptor here comes from a boy aged 5-17 years in good health.

This clonotype was detected only a few times. This chain links TRBV12-3 or TRBV12-4 with TRBJ2-2, with 10 bases identical to TRBD2. The J segment lost 1 base and the V segment lost 9 bases, leaving 2 bases of the junction unmatched. This CDR3 has 14 residues. The CDR3 sequence: CASLAGGNTGELFF. CDR3 nucleotides: TGTGCCAGTTTAGCGGGGGGGAACACCGGGGAGCTGTTTTTT.

V usage is TRBV27 and J usage is TRBJ2-1, with 9 bases that match TRBD2. There are 16 residues in the CDR3. Germline values: CDR1 MNHEY, CDR2 SMNVEV (reference sequence). Trimming took 4 bases from V and 3 from J; bases not matched to a gene: 7. The DNA for the CDR3 is TGTGCCAGCAGTTCCCCTGGTAGCGGGGGCTACAATGAGCAGTTCTTC. Translated: CASSSPGSGGYNEQFF.

The chain is built from TRBV5-1 and TRBJ2-2, with D possibly TRBD2 on 6 matching bases. CDR1 SGHRS and CDR2 YFSETQ come from the germline V gene. V was clipped by 0 bases and J by 0 bases, with 12 bases between them. The CDR3 length is 17 residues. CDR3 in amino acids: CASSLGRGASNTGELFF. CDR3 sequence (DNA): TGCGCCAGCAGCTTGGGGCGCGGGGCATCGAACACCGGGGAGCTGTTTTTT.

The rearrangement links TRBV18 to TRBJ2-3; D is possibly TRBD2 (5 bases). CDR3 length: 14 amino acids. V was cut by 2 bases and J by 5 bases, with 11 bases left in between. Germline CDR1 and CDR2: KGHSH and LQKENI. The CDR3: CASSPLEVGDTQYF. In nucleotides, the CDR3 is TGTGCCAGCTCACCATTGGAGGTTGGAGATACGCAGTATTTT.

The chain carries TRBV12-3 or TRBV12-4 and TRBJ2-3; 11 positions agree with TRBD2. The CDR3 contains 16 residues. V dropped 3 bases and J dropped 1; count of bases not matched to a gene: 3. CDR3 amino acids: CASSFLTSGGTDTQYF. CDR3 sequence (DNA): TGTGCCAGCAGTTTTCTGACTAGCGGGGGCACAGATACGCAGTATTTT.

In its sample, this clonotype was seen a few times. As DNA, the CDR3 is TGCGCCAGCAGCCAAGATGAGGGGGAGGGGGAGACCCAGTACTTC. Translated, it gives CASSQDEGEGETQYF. The chain recombines TRBV4-3 with TRBJ2-5; possible D gene TRBD2, 7 bases. V lost 0 bases to trimming and J lost 5 bases, with 13 bases between them. The CDR3 length is 15 residues. Germline CDR1 reads LGHNA; CDR2 reads YSLEER.

This clonotype came up a few times. The chain links TRBV6-1 to TRBJ2-5; TRBD2 aligns across 8 bases. The CDR3 consists of 17 residues. J was trimmed by 5 bases and V by 0 bases; bases with no gene match: 11. Germline V gene sequence: CDR1 MNHNS, CDR2 SASEGT. DNA for the CDR3: TGTGCCAGCAGTGAAGCCCACACGGGACTAGGAGGGGAGACCCAGTACTTC. This sequence encodes CASSEAHTGLGGETQYF.

This clonotype occurred a few times. V usage is TRBV20-1 and J usage is TRBJ1-1; 9 nucleotides align to TRBD1. V trimming: 5 bases; J trimming: 8 bases; junction bases outside the gene matches: 6. The length of the CDR3 is 12 residues. Germline V gene lookup returns CDR1 DFQATT and CDR2 SNEGSKA (reference sequence). CDR3 loop: CSAPRQGEEAFF. CDR3 nucleotides: TGCAGTGCTCCTCGACAGGGGGAGGAAGCTTTCTTT.

The chain uses TRBV7-9 and TRBJ2-7; D unresolved. Per the germline V gene, CDR1 is SEHNR and CDR2 is FQNEAQ (reference sequence). V gave up 5 bases and J gave up 0 bases, with 8 bases separating them. CDR3 length: 13 amino acids. The CDR3 spells CASSPHASYEQYF. As DNA, the CDR3 is TGTGCCAGCAGCCCCCACGCCTCCTACGAGCAGTACTTC.